A single sample is the source of the 9 T cell receptor beta chains below, sequenced in a study of sequential checkpoint blockade in melanoma. Using immunoSEQ multiplex PCR, the repertoire was profiled, and TCRdb retains in-frame clones only, with some absent. The repertoire includes fewer than 35,000 clones, roughly 90% of them detected once, and roughly 22% sits in the top ten. Treatment here: randomized to nivolumab then ipilimumab (arm A) or the reverse (arm B). The sequenced sample was CD8+ T cells sorted from blood (inferred from file names), obtained from a patient given nivolumab and ipilimumab in sequence. Receptors originate from a human donor with melanoma.

V usage is TRBV27 and J usage is TRBJ1-5, with 7 bases matching TRBD1. Germline loops: CDR1 MNHEY, CDR2 SMNVEV (reference sequence). The CDR3 contains 16 residues. V gave up 2 bases and J gave up 4 bases; unmatched junction bases: 8. The CDR3 sequence is CASSLMNRGNNQPQHF. The CDR3 nucleotides read TGTGCCAGCAGTTTAATGAACAGGGGAAATAATCAGCCCCAGCATTTT.

The J gene is TRBJ2-5, the V gene TRBV5-1, with 9 bases aligning to TRBD1. The J call could be wrong; TRBJ2-7 is a better fit for the DNA end. This CDR3 contains 15 residues. The germline V gene has CDR1 SGHRS and CDR2 YFSETQ. In DNA, the CDR3 is TGCGCCAGCAGCCCTACAGGGGGCCTTCCCTACGAGCAGTACTTC. This codes for CASSPTGGLPYEQYF.

This clone showed up just a few times. The rearrangement joins TRBV9 to TRBJ2-1; the D gene is possibly TRBD2 (5 bases). CDR3 length equals 13 residues. V was trimmed by 0 bases and J by 10 bases, leaving 11 bases between them. Germline V gene data show CDR1 as SGDLS and CDR2 as YYNGEE. CDR3 nucleotides: TGTGCCAGCAGCGTAGATGTTAGCGTCGAGCAGTTCTTC. Its translation is CASSVDVSVEQFF.

This chain joins TRBV7-2 and TRBJ2-5, with D possibly matching TRBD2 (5 bases). The CDR3 loop spans 17 amino acids. Trimming took 1 base from V and 0 from J, leaving 15 bases between them. Germline lookup yields CDR1 SGHTA and CDR2 FQGNSA. The CDR3 bases are TGTGCCAGCAGCTTAGGAGGTTTTGTCGGGGACCAAGAGACCCAGTACTTC. Translation: CASSLGGFVGDQETQYF.

The rearrangement links TRBV5-6 to TRBJ1-5; 9 bases align to TRBD1. This CDR3 is 15 amino acids long. The trim removed 2 bases at V and 4 bases at J, leaving 4 bases unmatched. Per the germline V gene, CDR1 is SGHDT and CDR2 is YYEEEE. CDR3 sequence reads: CASSFGTGFNQPQHF. In nucleotides, the CDR3 is TGTGCCAGCAGCTTTGGGACAGGGTTTAATCAGCCCCAGCATTTT. Full variable domain (missing parts from reference TRBV5-6 and TRBJ1-5): DAGVTQSPTHLIKTRGQQVTLRCSPKSGHDTVSWYQQALGQGPQFIFQYYEEEERQRGNFPDRFSGHQFPNYSSELNVNALLLGDSALYLCASSFGTGFNQPQHFGDGTRLSIL.

The chain uses TRBV30 and TRBJ2-5; TRBD1 agrees at 8 bases. The J segment lost 4 bases and the V segment lost 0 bases, leaving 10 bases of the junction unmatched. The CDR3 totals 16 residues. The germline V gene has CDR1 GTSNPN and CDR2 SVGIG (reference sequence). As DNA, the CDR3 is TGTGCCTGGAGTGTCCCCCCGGGACAGGCGGGAGAGACCCAGTACTTC. Amino acids: CAWSVPPGQAGETQYF.

The V call is TRBV27, the J call TRBJ1-1; weak D call: TRBD1 (5 bases). Germline V gives CDR1 MNHEY, CDR2 SMNVEV (reference sequence). V shed 2 bases and J shed 5 bases, with 12 bases lying between them. The CDR3 spans 14 residues. CDR3 amino acids: CASSLRQGSTEAFF. The CDR3 DNA is TGTGCCAGCAGTTTACGGCAGGGTTCAACTGAAGCTTTCTTT.

The chain joins TRBV14 to TRBJ2-3; TRBD1 agrees at 11 bases. CDR1 and CDR2 (germline): SGHDN, FVKESK. The V segment lost 3 bases and the J segment 6 bases; nucleotides outside the gene matches: 8. CDR3 size: 16 residues. DNA for the CDR3: TGTGCCAGCAGCCACCCCCGGACAGGGGGCCGTGATACGCAGTATTTT. This encodes CASSHPRTGGRDTQYF. Using reference TRBV14 and TRBJ2-3 for the parts outside the CDR3, the full variable domain is EAGVTQFPSHSVIEKGQTVTLRCDPISGHDNLYWYRRVMGKEIKFLLHFVKESKQDESGMPNNRFLAERTGGTYSTLKVQPAELEDSGVYFCASSHPRTGGRDTQYFGPGTRLTVL.

This clone turned up a few times. This chain connects TRBV6-4 to TRBJ2-1, with 8 bases fitting TRBD1. J was trimmed by 3 bases and V by 0 bases; bases with no gene match: 4. The CDR3 runs to 16 residues. The germline CDR1 and CDR2 sequences are MRHNA and SNTAGT. The CDR3 region has the DNA TGTGCCAGCAGTGACTCCGACAGGGGACACTACAATGAGCAGTTCTTC. Protein product: CASSDSDRGHYNEQFF.